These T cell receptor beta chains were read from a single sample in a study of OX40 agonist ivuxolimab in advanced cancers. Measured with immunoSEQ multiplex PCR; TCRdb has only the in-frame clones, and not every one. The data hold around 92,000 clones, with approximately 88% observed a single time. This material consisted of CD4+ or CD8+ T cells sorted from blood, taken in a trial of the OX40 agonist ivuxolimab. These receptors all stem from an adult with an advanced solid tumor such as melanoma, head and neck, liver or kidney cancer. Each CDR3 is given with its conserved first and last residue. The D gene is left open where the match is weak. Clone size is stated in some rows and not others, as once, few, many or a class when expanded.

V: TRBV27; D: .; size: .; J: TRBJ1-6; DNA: TGTGCCAGCGCGGAACAGGTGGAAAATTCACCCCTCCACTTT; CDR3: CASAEQVENSPLHF
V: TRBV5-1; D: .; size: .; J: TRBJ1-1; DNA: TGCGCCAGCGGCTCCGCCCAGCCTAACACTGAAGCTTTCTTT; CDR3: CASGSAQPNTEAFF
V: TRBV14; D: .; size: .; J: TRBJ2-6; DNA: TGTGCCAGCAGCCTCGGACCGGTTGCGGGGGCCAACGTCCTGACTTTC; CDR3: CASSLGPVAGANVLTF
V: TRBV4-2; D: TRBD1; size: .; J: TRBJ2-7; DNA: TGTGCCAGCAGCCCCGGGACAGGGGTCTACGAGCAGTACTTC; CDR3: CASSPGTGVYEQYF
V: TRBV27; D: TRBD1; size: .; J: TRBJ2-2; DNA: TGTGCCAGCAGGTCAGGGGGACAGGGTGTCGTGGAGCTGTTTTTT; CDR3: CASRSGGQGVVELFF
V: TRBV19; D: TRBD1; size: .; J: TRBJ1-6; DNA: TGTGCCAGTAGTCCTCACTCGGTCGTGGACAGGCGCTATAATTCACCCCTCCACTTT; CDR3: CASSPHSVVDRRYNSPLHF
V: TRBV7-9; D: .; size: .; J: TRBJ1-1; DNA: TGTGCCAGCAGCTCAAATCGGCCCCGGGGGGGACAAGCTTTCTTT; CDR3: CASSSNRPRGGQAFF
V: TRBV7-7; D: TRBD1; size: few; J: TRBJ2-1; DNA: TGTGCCAGCTCCTCGGACAGGAACAATGAGCAGTTCTTC; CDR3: CASSSDRNNEQFF
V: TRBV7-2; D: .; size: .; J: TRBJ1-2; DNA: TGTGCCAGCAGCTTAGACAGCGCTCGGGGCTACACCTTC; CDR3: CASSLDSARGYTF
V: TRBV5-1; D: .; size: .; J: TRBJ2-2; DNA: TGCGCCAGCAGCTTGAACAGGGAAGGAACCGGGGAGCTGTTTTTT; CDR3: CASSLNREGTGELFF
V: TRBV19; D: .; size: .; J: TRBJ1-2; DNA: TGTGCCAGTAGAGCCCCCTACCGACGGACCCAGGGAGGCTACACCTTC; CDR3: CASRAPYRRTQGGYTF
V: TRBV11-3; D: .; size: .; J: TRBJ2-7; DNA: TGTGCCAGCAGCAAGGAACAGGGAAACGGCTCCTACGAGCAGTACTTC; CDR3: CASSKEQGNGSYEQYF
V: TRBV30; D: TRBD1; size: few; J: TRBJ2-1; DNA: TGTGCCTGGGGGACAGGGGGGTCCTACAATGAGCAGTTCTTC; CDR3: CAWGTGGSYNEQFF
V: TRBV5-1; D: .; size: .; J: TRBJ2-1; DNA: TGCGCCAGCAGCGGCAGGGTTAGGAATGAGCAGTTCTTC; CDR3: CASSGRVRNEQFF
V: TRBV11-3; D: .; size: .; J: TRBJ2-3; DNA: TGTGCCAGCAGCTTGAGCCACGGGGCTAGCGCCACAGATACGCAGTATTTT; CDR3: CASSLSHGASATDTQYF
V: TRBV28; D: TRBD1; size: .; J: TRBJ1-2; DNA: TGTGCCAGCAGTTCCGGGGGACAGGCTAACTATGGCTACACCTTC; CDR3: CASSSGGQANYGYTF
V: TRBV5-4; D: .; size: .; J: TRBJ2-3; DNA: TGTGCCAGCAGCATAGTTACAGGGTTTGGGGCAGATACGCAGTATTTT; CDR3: CASSIVTGFGADTQYF
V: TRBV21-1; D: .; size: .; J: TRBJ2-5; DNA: TGTGCCAGCAGCGCGCGACACTCGCCTTGGGAGACCCAGTACTTC; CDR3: CASSARHSPWETQYF
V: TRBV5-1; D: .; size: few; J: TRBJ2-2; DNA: TGCGCCAGCAGCTTGGAGGCGCTGGGCACCGGGGAGCTGTTTTTT; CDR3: CASSLEALGTGELFF
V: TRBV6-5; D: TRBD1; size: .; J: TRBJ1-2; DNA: TGTGCCAGCACTAACCCTGAAGGGGGCTCTGGCTACACCTTC; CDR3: CASTNPEGGSGYTF
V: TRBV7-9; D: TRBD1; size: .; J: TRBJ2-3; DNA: TGTGCCAGCAGCAAGACAGGGGACGGCACAGATACGCAGTATTTT; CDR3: CASSKTGDGTDTQYF
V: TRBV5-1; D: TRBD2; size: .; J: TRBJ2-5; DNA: TGCGCCAGCAGCCTGACGGGGACTAGCGGCAACCAAGAGACCCAGTACTTC; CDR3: CASSLTGTSGNQETQYF
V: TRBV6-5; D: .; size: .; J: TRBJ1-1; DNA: TGTGCCAGCAGGGGGGAGGGGGGAGAGAACACTGAAGCTTTCTTT; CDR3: CASRGEGGENTEAFF
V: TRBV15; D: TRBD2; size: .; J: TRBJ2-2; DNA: TGTGCCACCAGCAGAGGCCGAAAACTAGCGGGGGGGAGACGAGGGGAGCTGTTTTTT; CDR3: CATSRGRKLAGGRRGELFF
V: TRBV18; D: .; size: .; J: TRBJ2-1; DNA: TGTGCCAGCTCATCACAGGGACGAAACAATGAGCAGTTCTTC; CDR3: CASSSQGRNNEQFF
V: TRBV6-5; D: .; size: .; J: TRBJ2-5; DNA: TGTGCCAGCAGCCCCCCAGAGGAGACCCAGTACTTC; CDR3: CASSPPEETQYF
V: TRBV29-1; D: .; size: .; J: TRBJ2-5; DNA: TGCAGCGTTCAGACAGACACTGCGGAGACCCAGTACTTC; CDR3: CSVQTDTAETQYF
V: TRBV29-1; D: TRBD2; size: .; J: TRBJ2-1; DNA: TGCAGCGTTGCTGAGGGACTAACCTCGAATGAGCAGTTCTTC; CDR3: CSVAEGLTSNEQFF
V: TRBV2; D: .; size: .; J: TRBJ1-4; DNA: TGTGCCTGCAGGGTATCAGGGGAAAAACTGTTTTTT; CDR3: CACRVSGEKLFF
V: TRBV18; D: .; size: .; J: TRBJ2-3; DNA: TGTGCCAGCTCACCACCGGCGCGAACAGATACGCAGTATTTT; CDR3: CASSPPARTDTQYF
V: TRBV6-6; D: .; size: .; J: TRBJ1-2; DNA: TGTGCCAGCAATATGGAATCTAACTATGGCTACACCTTC; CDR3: CASNMESNYGYTF
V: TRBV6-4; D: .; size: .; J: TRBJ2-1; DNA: TGTGCCAGCAGTCGTACAGGGCCCCAACACAATGAGCAGTTCTTC; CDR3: CASSRTGPQHNEQFF
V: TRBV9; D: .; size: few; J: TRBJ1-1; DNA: TGTGCCAGCAGCGCCTACTCTGGACATACGAACACTGAAGCTTTCTTT; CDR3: CASSAYSGHTNTEAFF
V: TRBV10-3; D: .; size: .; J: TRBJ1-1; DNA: TGTGCCATCAGTGGTCTGGCAGGACTCGGTTGGACTGAAGCTTTCTTT; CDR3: CAISGLAGLGWTEAFF
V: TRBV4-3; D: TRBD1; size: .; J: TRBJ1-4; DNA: TGCGCCAGCAGCCAAGCCGCGTTGAGGGGGCGCGCAACTAATGAAAAACTGTTTTTT; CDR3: CASSQAALRGRATNEKLFF
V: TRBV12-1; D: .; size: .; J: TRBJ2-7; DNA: TGTGCCAGCAGCCCCTGTGAGAGCTCCTACGAGCAGTACTTC; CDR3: CASSPCESSYEQYF
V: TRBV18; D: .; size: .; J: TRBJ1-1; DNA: TGTGCCAGCTCACCGAGACGGGACGGGGATATCGTTGAAGCTTTCTTT; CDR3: CASSPRRDGDIVEAFF
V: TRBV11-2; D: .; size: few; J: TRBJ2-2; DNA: TGTGCCAGCAGCTTATACGAGACAACGAACACCGGGGAGCTGTTTTTT; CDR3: CASSLYETTNTGELFF